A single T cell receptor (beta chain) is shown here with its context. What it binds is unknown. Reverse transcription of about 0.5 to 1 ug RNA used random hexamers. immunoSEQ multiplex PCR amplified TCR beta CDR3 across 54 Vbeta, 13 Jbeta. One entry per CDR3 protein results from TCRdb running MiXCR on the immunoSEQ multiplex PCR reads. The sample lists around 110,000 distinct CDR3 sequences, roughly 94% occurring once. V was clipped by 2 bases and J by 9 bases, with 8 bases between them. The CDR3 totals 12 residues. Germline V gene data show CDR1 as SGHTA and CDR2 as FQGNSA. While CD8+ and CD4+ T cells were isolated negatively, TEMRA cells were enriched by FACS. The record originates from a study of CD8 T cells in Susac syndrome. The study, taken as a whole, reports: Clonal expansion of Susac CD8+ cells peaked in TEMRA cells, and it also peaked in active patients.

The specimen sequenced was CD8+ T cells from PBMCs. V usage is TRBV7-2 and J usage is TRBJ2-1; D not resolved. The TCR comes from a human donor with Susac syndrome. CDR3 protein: CASSLSLREQFF. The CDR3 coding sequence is TGTGCCAGCAGCTTAAGTTTACGTGAGCAGTTCTTC.